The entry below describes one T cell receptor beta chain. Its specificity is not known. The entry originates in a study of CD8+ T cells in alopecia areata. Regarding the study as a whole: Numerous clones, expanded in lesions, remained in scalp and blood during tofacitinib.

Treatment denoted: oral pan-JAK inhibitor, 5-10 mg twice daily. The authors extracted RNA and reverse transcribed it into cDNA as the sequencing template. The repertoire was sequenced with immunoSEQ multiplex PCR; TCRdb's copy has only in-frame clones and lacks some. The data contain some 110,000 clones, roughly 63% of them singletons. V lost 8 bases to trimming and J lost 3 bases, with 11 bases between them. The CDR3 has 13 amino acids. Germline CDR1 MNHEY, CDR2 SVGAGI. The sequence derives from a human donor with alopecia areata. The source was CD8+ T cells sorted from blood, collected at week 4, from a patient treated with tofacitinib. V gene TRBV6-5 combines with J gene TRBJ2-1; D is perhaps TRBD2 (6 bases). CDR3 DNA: TGTGCCAGCGGAGGGGATGGCTACAATGAGCAGTTCTTC. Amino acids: CASGGDGYNEQFF.